A selection of T cell receptor beta chains follows, all from one sample in a study of a mutant IDH1 vaccine in newly diagnosed glioma. Sequencing used immunoSEQ multiplex PCR; TCRdb keeps in-frame clones, though not all of them. This sample has tens of thousands of clones, with approximately 85% found just once. Their antigen targets remain unknown. The sequencing used PBMCs, collected from a glioma patient whose treatment included an IDH1 peptide vaccine. The receptors derive from a woman aged 45-65 years with glioma. Each CDR3 is given with its conserved first and last residue. The D gene is left open where the match is weak. Rows may omit the clone size; those that give it use once, few, many or a size class.

clone_size: .
d_call: TRBD1
j_call: TRBJ1-1
v_call: TRBV2
cdr3_nt: TGTGCCAGCAGTCCTGCCATGTACAGGGGGCCCACTGAAGCTTTCTTT
cdr3_aa: CASSPAMYRGPTEAFF

clone_size: .
d_call: .
j_call: TRBJ1-2
v_call: TRBV11-2
cdr3_nt: TGTGCCAGCAGACTGATTTCGATCCGGGACCCACAAGAGAACTATGGCTACACCTTC
cdr3_aa: CASRLISIRDPQENYGYTF

clone_size: .
d_call: TRBD2
j_call: TRBJ2-1
v_call: TRBV27
cdr3_nt: TGTGCCAGCAACCTATTGTCTGGGACTAGCGTCAATGAGCAGTTCTTC
cdr3_aa: CASNLLSGTSVNEQFF

clone_size: .
d_call: TRBD2
j_call: TRBJ2-5
v_call: TRBV5-4
cdr3_nt: TGTGCCAGCAGCGCGACTAGCGGGGGGTACCAAGAGACCCAGTACTTC
cdr3_aa: CASSATSGGYQETQYF

clone_size: .
d_call: .
j_call: TRBJ1-5
v_call: TRBV4-1
cdr3_nt: TGCGCCAGCAGCCAGGGTGACGTACTCGGATATCAGCCCCAGCATTTT
cdr3_aa: CASSQGDVLGYQPQHF

clone_size: .
d_call: .
j_call: TRBJ1-1
v_call: TRBV6-5
cdr3_nt: TGTGCCAGCAGTTATAGACTGGACCACACTGAAGCTTTCTTT
cdr3_aa: CASSYRLDHTEAFF

clone_size: .
d_call: TRBD2
j_call: TRBJ2-1
v_call: TRBV4-2
cdr3_nt: TGTGCCAGCAGCCAAGAGGAGGCTAGCGGGAGTCTAGGTGAGCAGTTCTTC
cdr3_aa: CASSQEEASGSLGEQFF

clone_size: once
d_call: TRBD2
j_call: TRBJ2-7
v_call: TRBV6-6
cdr3_nt: TGTGCCAGCAGTTACAATCTCGCTAGCGGCTACGAGCAGTACTTC
cdr3_aa: CASSYNLASGYEQYF

clone_size: .
d_call: TRBD1
j_call: TRBJ1-4
v_call: TRBV4-1
cdr3_nt: TGCGCCAGCAGCCGGGGACAGGCGGGTAGGGTCGAAAAACTGTTTTTT
cdr3_aa: CASSRGQAGRVEKLFF

clone_size: .
d_call: .
j_call: TRBJ1-4
v_call: TRBV7-8
cdr3_nt: TGTGCCAGCAGCCCTCGACCGGAAAAACTGTTTTTT
cdr3_aa: CASSPRPEKLFF

clone_size: .
d_call: .
j_call: TRBJ2-1
v_call: TRBV5-1
cdr3_nt: TGCGCCAGCAGTTTTCTCAGGGGAGGGGAGCAGTTCTTC
cdr3_aa: CASSFLRGGEQFF

clone_size: .
d_call: TRBD2
j_call: TRBJ2-2
v_call: TRBV7-9
cdr3_nt: TGTGCCAGCAGCTTGGGACTAGCGGGAACCACCGGGGAGCTGTTTTTT
cdr3_aa: CASSLGLAGTTGELFF

clone_size: .
d_call: TRBD1
j_call: TRBJ1-2
v_call: TRBV6-5
cdr3_nt: TGTGCCAGCAGTTACGGGACAGGGGGCGATACCTATGGCTACACCTTC
cdr3_aa: CASSYGTGGDTYGYTF

clone_size: .
d_call: .
j_call: TRBJ2-3
v_call: TRBV5-1
cdr3_nt: TGCGCCAGCAGTTCGGACTATTCCGAGGGGTACACAGATACGCAGTATTTT
cdr3_aa: CASSSDYSEGYTDTQYF

clone_size: .
d_call: .
j_call: TRBJ2-1
v_call: TRBV5-6
cdr3_nt: TGTGCCAGCAGCTTGGCGGGCTCCTCCAGTGAGCAGTTCTTC
cdr3_aa: CASSLAGSSSEQFF

clone_size: .
d_call: .
j_call: TRBJ2-5
v_call: TRBV18
cdr3_nt: TGTGCCAGCTCACCACCGTCCAGGGGCGCGGGGGAGACCCAGTACTTC
cdr3_aa: CASSPPSRGAGETQYF

clone_size: .
d_call: TRBD1
j_call: TRBJ2-7
v_call: TRBV27
cdr3_nt: TGTGCCAGCAGCCTGAGAGGGGACAGCTACGAGCAGTACTTC
cdr3_aa: CASSLRGDSYEQYF

clone_size: once
d_call: .
j_call: TRBJ2-2
v_call: TRBV10-1
cdr3_nt: TGCGCCAGCAGTGAAAACACCGGGGAGCTGTTTTTT
cdr3_aa: CASSENTGELFF

clone_size: .
d_call: .
j_call: TRBJ2-6
v_call: TRBV9
cdr3_nt: TGTGCCAGCAGCCGAAATTTAGGAAGCTCTGGGGCCAACGTCCTGACTTTC
cdr3_aa: CASSRNLGSSGANVLTF

clone_size: .
d_call: TRBD1
j_call: TRBJ2-7
v_call: TRBV10-3
cdr3_nt: TGTGCCATCAGCGGGACAGGGGGTTCAGAGCAGTACTTC
cdr3_aa: CAISGTGGSEQYF

clone_size: .
d_call: .
j_call: TRBJ1-1
v_call: TRBV5-5
cdr3_nt: TGTGCCAGCAGCTTGAAAGGGTTCAGGGGCGCGAACACTGAAGCTTTCTTT
cdr3_aa: CASSLKGFRGANTEAFF

clone_size: .
d_call: .
j_call: TRBJ1-4
v_call: TRBV9
cdr3_nt: TGTGCCAGCAGCGTAGCCGGGGCCACTAATGAAAAACTGTTTTTT
cdr3_aa: CASSVAGATNEKLFF

clone_size: .
d_call: .
j_call: TRBJ1-3
v_call: TRBV11-2
cdr3_nt: TGTGCCAGCACCCCATACTCTGGAAACACCATATATTTT
cdr3_aa: CASTPYSGNTIYF

clone_size: .
d_call: TRBD2
j_call: TRBJ2-7
v_call: TRBV7-3
cdr3_nt: TGTGCCAGCAGCTTAGCGGGAGGGAACTACGAGCAGTACTTC
cdr3_aa: CASSLAGGNYEQYF

clone_size: .
d_call: .
j_call: TRBJ1-1
v_call: TRBV19
cdr3_nt: TGTGCCAGTAGTCTGGGGCTGAACACTGAAGCTTTCTTT
cdr3_aa: CASSLGLNTEAFF

clone_size: once
d_call: TRBD2
j_call: TRBJ2-7
v_call: TRBV28
cdr3_nt: TGTGCCAGCAGTTTGGCTAGCGGGAGGCAGCTTTCGTACTTC
cdr3_aa: CASSLASGRQLSYF

clone_size: .
d_call: TRBD2
j_call: TRBJ2-3
v_call: TRBV19
cdr3_nt: TGTGCCAGTAGTAGACTAGCGGGAGTACATACGCAGTATTTT
cdr3_aa: CASSRLAGVHTQYF

clone_size: .
d_call: .
j_call: TRBJ2-1
v_call: TRBV9
cdr3_nt: TGTGCCAGCAGCGGGGGGAATGAGCAGTTCTTC
cdr3_aa: CASSGGNEQFF

clone_size: .
d_call: .
j_call: TRBJ1-2
v_call: TRBV30
cdr3_nt: TGTGCCTGGACAAGGATTGGGGCCGGTGGCTACACCTTC
cdr3_aa: CAWTRIGAGGYTF

clone_size: .
d_call: TRBD2
j_call: TRBJ2-3
v_call: TRBV5-1
cdr3_nt: TGCGCCAGCAGCCCTAGCCCGGACGCGGGGGGTACGCAGTATTTT
cdr3_aa: CASSPSPDAGGTQYF

clone_size: .
d_call: TRBD1
j_call: TRBJ2-4
v_call: TRBV5-6
cdr3_nt: TGTGCCAGCAGGGGACAGGGGAGTCTGCTAGCCAAAAACATTCAGTACTTC
cdr3_aa: CASRGQGSLLAKNIQYF

clone_size: .
d_call: TRBD1
j_call: TRBJ2-7
v_call: TRBV7-6
cdr3_nt: TGTGCCAGCAGTCTCGGGACAGTCCCTCACGAGCAGTACTTC
cdr3_aa: CASSLGTVPHEQYF

clone_size: .
d_call: TRBD1
j_call: TRBJ2-1
v_call: TRBV28
cdr3_nt: TGTGCCAGCAGCCCACTAGGGGGCGGCCCGTACAATGAGCAGTTCTTC
cdr3_aa: CASSPLGGGPYNEQFF

clone_size: .
d_call: TRBD2
j_call: TRBJ2-5
v_call: TRBV6-1
cdr3_nt: TGTGCCAGCAGTGCCGGGACTAGCGGGACTACGTACCAAGAGACCCAGTACTTC
cdr3_aa: CASSAGTSGTTYQETQYF

clone_size: .
d_call: .
j_call: TRBJ1-6
v_call: TRBV11-2
cdr3_nt: TGTGCCAGCAGCTTAGATTTGTTGGGTTTACCCCTCCACTTT
cdr3_aa: CASSLDLLGLPLHF

clone_size: .
d_call: .
j_call: TRBJ2-5
v_call: TRBV10-2
cdr3_nt: TGCGCCAGCAGTGAGCAGGGCTGGCAGACCCAGTACTTC
cdr3_aa: CASSEQGWQTQYF

clone_size: .
d_call: TRBD1
j_call: TRBJ2-3
v_call: TRBV25-1
cdr3_nt: TGTGCCAGCAGTGACAGGGGGCCTGTCACAGATACGCAGTATTTT
cdr3_aa: CASSDRGPVTDTQYF

clone_size: .
d_call: TRBD1
j_call: TRBJ1-2
v_call: TRBV19
cdr3_nt: TGTGCCAGTAGTGCCCCGACAGGGGTAAACTATGGCTACACCTTC
cdr3_aa: CASSAPTGVNYGYTF

clone_size: few
d_call: .
j_call: TRBJ1-1
v_call: TRBV5-1
cdr3_nt: TGCGCCAGCAGCAAGGGCCACCTCGGGGACACTGAAGCTTTCTTT
cdr3_aa: CASSKGHLGDTEAFF